A single sample gave rise to the 23 T cell receptor beta chains below, sequenced in a study of early T cells in non-severe SARS-CoV-2 infection. MiXCR, run by TCRdb on the 5' RACE reads, gives a single entry per CDR3 protein. This table has tens of thousands of distinct CDR3 sequences, approximately 15% appearing once. Sequencing used whole blood. All receptors derive from an adult who was a healthcare worker with PCR-confirmed SARS-CoV-2 infection or an uninfected control (not recorded which).

V is TRBV6-1 and J is TRBJ2-1; 13 nucleotides agree with TRBD2. Per germline, CDR1 MNHNS and CDR2 SASEGT. The CDR3 is 16 residues long. With 2 bases clipped from V and 8 bases from J, the junction kept 6 bases outside the gene matches. Here the CDR3 reads CASSEPGTSGVYEQFF. CDR3 sequence (DNA): TGTGCCAGCAGTGAACCGGGGACTAGCGGGGTCTATGAGCAGTTCTTC.

At least ten counts were recorded for this clonotype. The J gene is TRBJ2-3, the V gene TRBV11-2, with 11 bases fitting TRBD2. The germline CDR1 and CDR2 sequences are SGHAT and FQNNGV. Trimming at V came to 5 bases and at J to 2 bases, leaving 12 bases not matched to a gene. CDR3 size: 18 residues. This chain's CDR3 is CASSATTSGGIYTDTQYF. CDR3 DNA: TGTGCCAGCAGCGCCACAACTAGCGGGGGAATCTACACAGATACGCAGTATTTT.

There are a few counts of this clonotype. J is TRBJ2-2 and V is TRBV29-1; tentative D call: TRBD1 (5 bases). CDR3 length: 12 residues. Trimming removed 2 bases at V and 7 bases at J, with 8 bases between. Germline CDR1 and CDR2: SQVTM and ANQGSEA. Written as DNA, the CDR3 is TGCAGCGTTGAAAAGGGGATCGGGGAGCTGTTTTTT. Translation gives CSVEKGIGELFF.

This clonotype showed up just once. The chain carries TRBV28 and TRBJ1-4, with D possibly matching TRBD1 (5 bases). CDR1 is MDHEN, CDR2 SYDVKM, per germline. V was trimmed by 5 bases and J by 6 bases, leaving 19 bases between them. CDR3 length: 16 amino acids. The CDR3 spells CASSRTGTPFDEKLFF. DNA for the CDR3: TGTGCCAGCAGTAGGACCGGGACCCCTTTTGATGAAAAACTGTTTTTT.

The rearrangement joins TRBV25-1 to TRBJ1-3, with D unclear. V was cut by 3 bases and J by 0 bases, with 9 bases left in between. The germline V gene encodes CDR1 MGHDK and CDR2 SYGVNS. The CDR3 is 15 amino acids. The CDR3 sequence: CASSDVQVSGNTIYF. The CDR3 DNA reads TGTGCCAGCAGTGACGTACAAGTCTCTGGAAACACCATATATTTT.

V and J are TRBV20-1 and TRBJ1-5, with D unclear. Germline loops: CDR1 DFQATT, CDR2 SNEGSKA (reference sequence). The CDR3 runs to 15 residues. V was pared by 1 base and J by 4 bases, with 14 bases between. The CDR3 nucleotides are TGCAGTGCTAGAGCCGGTGGCAGTCCTAATCAGCCCCAGCATTTT. Translating gives CSARAGGSPNQPQHF.

J is TRBJ1-2 and V is TRBV29-1; D uncertain. Germline CDR1 is SQVTM and CDR2 is ANQGSEA. The V end lost 5 bases, the J end lost 2 bases, and 9 bases lay between the germline ends. The length of the CDR3 is 12 residues. The chain's CDR3 is CSVRDSNYGYTF. In nucleotides, the CDR3 is TGCAGCGTTCGGGATTCGAACTATGGCTACACCTTC.

The chain combines TRBV12-3 or TRBV12-4 with TRBJ2-2; the D gene is possibly TRBD2 (6 bases). The V gene lost 7 bases and the J gene lost 6 bases, with 12 bases spanning the gap. The CDR3 has 13 residues. CDR3 residues: CASTERRAGELFF. The CDR3 DNA sequence: TGTGCCAGCACCGAAAGGAGGGCCGGGGAGCTGTTTTTT.

V gene TRBV25-1 combines with J gene TRBJ1-1; D perhaps matches TRBD1 (6 bases). Germline CDR1 is MGHDK and CDR2 is SYGVNS. Trimming left V 5 bases short and J 4 bases short, with 11 bases between. This CDR3 has 13 residues. CDR3 in DNA: TGTGCCAGCAGTTTACAGGGAACCACTGAAGCTTTCTTT. Residues: CASSLQGTTEAFF.

This clonotype appeared many times. The V and J genes are TRBV20-1 and TRBJ2-5; TRBD1 is a possible D gene (5 bases). Germline lookup yields CDR1 DFQATT and CDR2 SNEGSKA (reference sequence). V shed 0 bases and J shed 1 base, with 9 bases lying between them. The CDR3 has 14 residues. CDR3 amino acids: CSARDSGIQETQYF. In DNA, the CDR3 is TGCAGTGCTAGAGATTCAGGGATCCAAGAGACCCAGTACTTC.

The sample holds a few counts of this clonotype. This chain connects TRBV20-1 to TRBJ2-7; the D is unclear. Trimming left V 0 bases short and J 4 bases short, with 10 bases between. The CDR3 length is 13 residues. The germline V gene encodes CDR1 DFQATT and CDR2 SNEGSKA (reference sequence). CDR3 loop: CSARDPGRYEQYF. The CDR3 nucleotides read TGCAGTGCTAGAGACCCCGGTCGATACGAGCAGTACTTC.

This clonotype came up a few times. V gene TRBV5-6 combines with J gene TRBJ2-5, with D maybe TRBD1 (6 bases). Germline CDR1 and CDR2: SGHDT and YYEEEE. Deletions cut 4 bases from V and 4 bases from J, with 17 bases between. The CDR3 has 15 amino acids. CDR3 protein: CASSPDRPLGETQYF. The CDR3 nucleotides are TGTGCCAGCAGCCCGGACAGACCGTTGGGAGAGACCCAGTACTTC.

This clonotype has more than one count but fewer than ten. CDR3 sequence (DNA): TGCAGTGCTAGTCCAGGGGGGGAAACTGAAGCTTTCTTT. Its translation: CSASPGGETEAFF. The chain is built from TRBV20-1 and TRBJ1-1; 7 positions agree with TRBD1. This CDR3 has 13 residues. V lost 3 bases to trimming and J lost 5 bases; unmatched junction nucleotides: 6. Germline V gives CDR1 DFQATT, CDR2 SNEGSKA (reference sequence).

A few counts support this clonotype. The rearrangement uses TRBV5-6 and TRBJ2-3, with D unclear. Between the trimmed V and J ends, which lost 4 bases and 0 bases, there was a span of 9 bases. Germline V gene data show CDR1 as SGHDT and CDR2 as YYEEEE. The CDR3 loop spans 14 amino acids. The CDR3 nucleotides read TGTGCCAGCAGCCTATTCAGGAGCACAGATACGCAGTATTTT. It codes for CASSLFRSTDTQYF.

This clonotype has a handful of counts. This rearrangement joins TRBV10-1 to TRBJ2-7; TRBD1 agrees at 11 bases. The CDR3 runs 15 residues. Germline V gene lookup returns CDR1 WNHNN and CDR2 SYGVQD (reference sequence). Trimming removed 6 bases from V and 6 bases from J; junction bases left unmatched: 10. The CDR3 loop is CASSDTGQGAGEQYF. In DNA, the CDR3 is TGCGCCAGCAGCGATACCGGACAGGGGGCGGGCGAGCAGTACTTC.

This chain connects TRBV20-1 to TRBJ1-5; D unclear. Germline V gene sequence: CDR1 DFQATT, CDR2 SNEGSKA (reference sequence). V was clipped by 6 bases and J by 4 bases, with 13 bases between them. The CDR3 length is 13 residues. The CDR3 is CSAPGFQNQPQHF. For the CDR3, the DNA is TGCAGTGCCCCGGGATTCCAGAATCAGCCCCAGCATTTT.

This clonotype was seen only a few times. This chain links TRBV11-3 with TRBJ2-4; no definite D call. V gave up 1 base and J gave up 11 bases, with 9 bases separating them. The CDR3 is made up of 12 amino acids. CDR1 is SGHNT and CDR2 is YENEEA in the germline V gene. CDR3 loop: CASSLGGSVQYF. CDR3 DNA sequence: TGTGCCAGCAGCTTAGGAGGCTCCGTTCAGTACTTC.

The chain employs TRBV5-4 and TRBJ1-1, with 8 positions matching TRBD1. After removal of 3 bases from V and 0 bases from J, the junction contained 7 bases not matched to a gene. The CDR3 runs to 16 residues. Germline assignment: CDR1 SGHNT and CDR2 YYREEE (reference sequence). Here the CDR3 DNA reads TGTGCCAGCAGCTATAACAGGGGGACTATGAACACTGAAGCTTTCTTT. Translation: CASSYNRGTMNTEAFF.

The J gene is TRBJ1-2, the V gene TRBV27; weak D call: TRBD1 (5 bases). CDR1 is MNHEY and CDR2 is SMNVEV in the germline V gene (reference sequence). This CDR3 has 17 amino acids. V was trimmed by 2 bases and J by 1 base, leaving 17 bases between them. The CDR3 nucleotides read TGTGCCAGCAGTTTAGTGGGGGGGACCGCAAATAACTATGGCTACACCTTC. It codes for CASSLVGGTANNYGYTF.

The CDR3 DNA follows: TGCAGCATCCCGAAGAACACTGAAGCTTTCTTT. It translates to CSIPKNTEAFF. The V call is TRBV29-1, the J call TRBJ1-1, with unresolved D. The V gene lost 8 bases and the J gene lost 1 base, with 8 bases spanning the gap. This CDR3 comprises 11 residues. Germline V gene lookup returns CDR1 SQVTM and CDR2 ANQGSEA. Combining the CDR3 with reference TRBV29-1 and TRBJ1-1 gives the whole variable domain SAVISQKPSRDICQRGTSLTIQCQVDSQVTMMFWYRQQPGQSLTLIATANQGSEATYESGFVIDKFPISRPNLTFSTLTVSNMSPEDSSIYLCSIPKNTEAFFGQGTRLTVV.

The gene calls are TRBV5-1 and TRBJ2-1, with D uncertain. The CDR3 loop spans 15 amino acids. Looked up from germline, CDR1 is SGHRS and CDR2 is YFSETQ. V shed 0 bases and J shed 3 bases, with 10 bases lying between them. Here the CDR3 DNA reads TGCGCCAGCAGCTTGGGGTTGGCGCACTACAATGAGCAGTTCTTC. The encoded protein is CASSLGLAHYNEQFF.

The rearrangement links TRBV6-6 to TRBJ1-1; the match to TRBD1 covers 7 bases. Trimming cost V 8 bases and J 9 bases; bases outside gene matches: 6. The CDR3 totals 11 residues. Per the germline V gene, CDR1 is MNHNY and CDR2 is SVGAGI (reference sequence). In DNA, the CDR3 is TGTGCCAGCGCAGGGGGGCCCAAAGCTTTCTTT. This translates into CASAGGPKAFF.

The chain uses TRBV28 and TRBJ1-3; no clear D gene. This CDR3 spans 13 amino acids. V lost 5 bases and J 4 bases, leaving 9 bases between the germline ends. CDR1 is MDHEN and CDR2 is SYDVKM in the germline V gene. CDR3 region: CASSPNQGNTIYF. The CDR3 DNA reads as TGTGCCAGCAGTCCCAACCAAGGAAACACCATATATTTT.